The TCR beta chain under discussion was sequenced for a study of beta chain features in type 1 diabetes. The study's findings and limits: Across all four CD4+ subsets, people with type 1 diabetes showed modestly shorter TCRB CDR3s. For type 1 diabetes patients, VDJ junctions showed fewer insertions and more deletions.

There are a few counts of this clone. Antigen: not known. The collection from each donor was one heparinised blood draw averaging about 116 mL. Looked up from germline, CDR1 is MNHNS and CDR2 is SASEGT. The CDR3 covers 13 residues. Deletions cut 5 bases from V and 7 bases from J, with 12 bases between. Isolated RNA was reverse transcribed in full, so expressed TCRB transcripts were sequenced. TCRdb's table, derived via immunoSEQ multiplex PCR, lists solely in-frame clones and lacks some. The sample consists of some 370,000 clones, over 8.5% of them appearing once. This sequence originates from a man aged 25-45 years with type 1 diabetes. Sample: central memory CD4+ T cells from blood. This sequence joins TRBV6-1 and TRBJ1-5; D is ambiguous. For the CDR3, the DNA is TGTGCCAGCAGTAAGGGCCTAGGACAGCCCCAGCATTTT. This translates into CASSKGLGQPQHF.